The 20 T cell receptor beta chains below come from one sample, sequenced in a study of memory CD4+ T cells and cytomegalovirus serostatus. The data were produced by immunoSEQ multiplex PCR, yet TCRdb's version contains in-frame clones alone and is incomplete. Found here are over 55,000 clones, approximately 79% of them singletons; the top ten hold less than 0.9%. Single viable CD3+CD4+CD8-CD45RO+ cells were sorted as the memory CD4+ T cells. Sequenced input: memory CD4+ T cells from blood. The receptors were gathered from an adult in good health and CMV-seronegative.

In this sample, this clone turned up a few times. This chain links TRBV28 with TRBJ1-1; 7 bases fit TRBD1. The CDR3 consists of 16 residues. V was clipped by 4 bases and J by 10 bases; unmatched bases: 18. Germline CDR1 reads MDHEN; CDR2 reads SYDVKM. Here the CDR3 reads CASSSPTGFLRGVAFF. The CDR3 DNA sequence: TGTGCCAGCAGTTCACCGACAGGGTTCTTACGAGGGGTAGCTTTCTTT.

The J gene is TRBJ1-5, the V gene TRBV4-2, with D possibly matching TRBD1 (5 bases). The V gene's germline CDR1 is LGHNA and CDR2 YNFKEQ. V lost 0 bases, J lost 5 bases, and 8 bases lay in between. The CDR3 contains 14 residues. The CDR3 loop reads CASSQEGVYQPQHF. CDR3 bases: TGTGCCAGCAGCCAAGAAGGGGTTTATCAGCCCCAGCATTTT.

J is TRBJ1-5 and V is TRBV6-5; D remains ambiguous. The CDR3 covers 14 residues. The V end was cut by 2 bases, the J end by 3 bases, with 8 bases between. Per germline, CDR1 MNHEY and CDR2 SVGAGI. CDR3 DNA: TGTGCCAGCAGTTACCTCGGTCCCAATCAGCCCCAGCATTTT. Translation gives CASSYLGPNQPQHF.

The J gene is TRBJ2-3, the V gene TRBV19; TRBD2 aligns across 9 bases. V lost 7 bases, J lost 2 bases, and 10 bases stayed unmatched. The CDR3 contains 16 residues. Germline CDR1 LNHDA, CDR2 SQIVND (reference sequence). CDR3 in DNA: TGTGCCAGTAAGGAGACGCTAGCGGGGCTCACAGATACGCAGTATTTT. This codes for CASKETLAGLTDTQYF.

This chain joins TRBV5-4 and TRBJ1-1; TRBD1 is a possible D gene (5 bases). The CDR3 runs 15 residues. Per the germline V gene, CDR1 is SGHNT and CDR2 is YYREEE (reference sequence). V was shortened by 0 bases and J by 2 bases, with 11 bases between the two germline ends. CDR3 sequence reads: CASSLGGLGNTEAFF. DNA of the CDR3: TGTGCCAGCAGCTTGGGGGGCTTGGGTAACACTGAAGCTTTCTTT.

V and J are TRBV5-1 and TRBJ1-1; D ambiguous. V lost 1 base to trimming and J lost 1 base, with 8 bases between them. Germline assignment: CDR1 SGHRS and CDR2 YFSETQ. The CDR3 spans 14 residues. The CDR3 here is CASSLMEANTEAFF. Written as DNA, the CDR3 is TGCGCCAGCAGCTTGATGGAAGCGAACACTGAAGCTTTCTTT. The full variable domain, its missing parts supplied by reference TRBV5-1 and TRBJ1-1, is KAGVTQTPRYLIKTRGQQVTLSCSPISGHRSVSWYQQTPGQGLQFLFEYFSETQRNKGNFPGRFSGRQFSNSRSEMNVSTLELGDSALYLCASSLMEANTEAFFGQGTRLTVV.

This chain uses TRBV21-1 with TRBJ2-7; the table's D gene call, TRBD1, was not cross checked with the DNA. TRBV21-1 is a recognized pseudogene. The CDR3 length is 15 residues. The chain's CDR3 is CASILSQGNAYEQYF. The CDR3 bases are TGTGCCAGCATCTTGTCACAGGGGAATGCTTACGAGCAGTACTTC.

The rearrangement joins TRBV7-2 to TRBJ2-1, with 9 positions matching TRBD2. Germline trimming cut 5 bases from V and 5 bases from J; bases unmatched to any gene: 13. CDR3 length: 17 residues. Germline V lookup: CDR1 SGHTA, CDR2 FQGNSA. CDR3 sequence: CASSPRGGPSGNNEQFF. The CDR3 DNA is TGTGCCAGCAGCCCCCGAGGTGGGCCTAGCGGGAACAATGAGCAGTTCTTC.

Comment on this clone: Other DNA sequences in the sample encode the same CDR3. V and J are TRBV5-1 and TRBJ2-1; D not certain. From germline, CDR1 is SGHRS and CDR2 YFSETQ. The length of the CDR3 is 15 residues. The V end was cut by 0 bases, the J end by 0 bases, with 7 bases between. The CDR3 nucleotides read TGCGCCAGCAGCTTGGGGTCTAGCTCCTACAATGAGCAGTTCTTC. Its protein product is CASSLGSSSYNEQFF.

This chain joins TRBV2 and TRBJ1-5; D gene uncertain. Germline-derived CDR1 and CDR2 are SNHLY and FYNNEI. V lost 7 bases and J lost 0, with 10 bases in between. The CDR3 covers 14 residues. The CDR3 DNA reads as TGTGCCAGCACGTACACCATTAGCAATCAGCCCCAGCATTTT. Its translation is CASTYTISNQPQHF.

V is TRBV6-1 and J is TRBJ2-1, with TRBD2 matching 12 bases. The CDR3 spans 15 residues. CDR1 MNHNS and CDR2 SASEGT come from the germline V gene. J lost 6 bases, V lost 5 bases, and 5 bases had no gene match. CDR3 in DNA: TGTGCCAGCAGTCGACTAGCGGGAGTCGTCAATGAGCAGTTCTTC. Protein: CASSRLAGVVNEQFF.

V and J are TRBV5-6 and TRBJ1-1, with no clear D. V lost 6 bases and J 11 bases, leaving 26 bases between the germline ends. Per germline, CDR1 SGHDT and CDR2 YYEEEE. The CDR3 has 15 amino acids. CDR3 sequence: CASTLELLKGGRAFF. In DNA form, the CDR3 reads TGTGCCAGCACCCTGGAGTTGTTGAAGGGAGGTAGGGCTTTCTTT.

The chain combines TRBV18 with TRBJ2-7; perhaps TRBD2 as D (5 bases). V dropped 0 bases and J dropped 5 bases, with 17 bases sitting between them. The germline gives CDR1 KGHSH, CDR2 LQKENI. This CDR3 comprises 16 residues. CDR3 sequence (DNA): TGTGCCAGCTCACCACCGCTGGCCGGGAAGGTCCACGAGCAGTACTTC. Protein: CASSPPLAGKVHEQYF.

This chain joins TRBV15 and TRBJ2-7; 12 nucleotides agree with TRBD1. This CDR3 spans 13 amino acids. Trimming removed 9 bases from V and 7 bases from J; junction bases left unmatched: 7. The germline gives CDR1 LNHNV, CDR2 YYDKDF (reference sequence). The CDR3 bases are TGTGCCACATCCCGGGACAGGGGGCTAGAGCAGTACTTC. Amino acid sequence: CATSRDRGLEQYF. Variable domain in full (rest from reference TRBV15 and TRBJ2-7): DAMVIQNPRYQVTQFGKPVTLSCSQTLNHNVMYWYQQKSSQAPKLLFHYYDKDFNNEADTPDNFQSRRPNTSFCFLDIRSPGLGDTAMYLCATSRDRGLEQYFGPGTRLTVT.

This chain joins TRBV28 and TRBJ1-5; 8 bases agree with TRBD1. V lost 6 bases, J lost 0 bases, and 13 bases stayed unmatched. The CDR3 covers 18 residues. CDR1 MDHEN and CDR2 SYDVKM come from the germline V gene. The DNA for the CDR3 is TGTGCCAGCAGGGGGACAGGAGGGGGACCTTATAGCAATCAGCCCCAGCATTTT. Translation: CASRGTGGGPYSNQPQHF.

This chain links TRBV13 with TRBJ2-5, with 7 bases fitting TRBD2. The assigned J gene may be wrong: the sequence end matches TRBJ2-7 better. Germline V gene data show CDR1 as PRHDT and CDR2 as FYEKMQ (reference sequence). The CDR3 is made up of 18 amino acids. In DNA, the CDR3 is TGTGCCAGCAGCACTACGAACCCCGGACGGGGGGACCTCTACGAGCAGTACTTC. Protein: CASSTTNPGRGDLYEQYF.

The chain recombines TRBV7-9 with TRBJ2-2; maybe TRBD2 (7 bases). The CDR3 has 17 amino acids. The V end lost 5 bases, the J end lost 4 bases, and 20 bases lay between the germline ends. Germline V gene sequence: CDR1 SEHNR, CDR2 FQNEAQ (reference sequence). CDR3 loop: CASSPASRGGGTGELFF. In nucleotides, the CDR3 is TGTGCCAGCAGCCCCGCCTCCCGAGGGGGGGGCACCGGGGAGCTGTTTTTT. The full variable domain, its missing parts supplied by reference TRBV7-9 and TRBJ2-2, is DTGVSQNPRHKITKRGQNVTFRCDPISEHNRLYWYRQTLGQGPEFLTYFQNEAQLEKSRLLSDRFSAERPKGSFSTLEIQRTEQGDSAMYLCASSPASRGGGTGELFFGEGSRLTVL.

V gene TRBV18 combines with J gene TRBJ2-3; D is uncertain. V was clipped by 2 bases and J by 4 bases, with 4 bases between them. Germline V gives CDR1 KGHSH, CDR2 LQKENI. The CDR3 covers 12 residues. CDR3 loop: CASSPKADTQYF. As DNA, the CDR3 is TGTGCCAGCTCACCAAAGGCAGATACGCAGTATTTT. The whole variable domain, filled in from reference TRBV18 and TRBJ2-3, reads NAGVMQNPRHLVRRRGQEARLRCSPMKGHSHVYWYRQLPEEGLKFMVYLQKENIIDESGMPKERFSAEFPKEGPSILRIQQVVRGDSAAYFCASSPKADTQYFGPGTRLTVL.

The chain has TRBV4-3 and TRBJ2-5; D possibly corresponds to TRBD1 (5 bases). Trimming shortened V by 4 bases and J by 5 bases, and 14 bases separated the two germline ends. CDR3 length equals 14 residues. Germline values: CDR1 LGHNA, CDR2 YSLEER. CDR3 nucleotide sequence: TGCGCCAGCAGCCTAACAGGAGTTGGGGAGACCCAGTACTTC. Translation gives CASSLTGVGETQYF.

CDR3 sequence (DNA): TGTGCCAGCAGCTATGACGGTAGCAATCAGCCCCAGCATTTT. It codes for CASSYDGSNQPQHF. The chain joins TRBV9 to TRBJ1-5; D unresolved. The CDR3 has 14 residues. The V end was cut by 4 bases, the J end by 0 bases, with 8 bases between. Germline loops: CDR1 SGDLS, CDR2 YYNGEE.